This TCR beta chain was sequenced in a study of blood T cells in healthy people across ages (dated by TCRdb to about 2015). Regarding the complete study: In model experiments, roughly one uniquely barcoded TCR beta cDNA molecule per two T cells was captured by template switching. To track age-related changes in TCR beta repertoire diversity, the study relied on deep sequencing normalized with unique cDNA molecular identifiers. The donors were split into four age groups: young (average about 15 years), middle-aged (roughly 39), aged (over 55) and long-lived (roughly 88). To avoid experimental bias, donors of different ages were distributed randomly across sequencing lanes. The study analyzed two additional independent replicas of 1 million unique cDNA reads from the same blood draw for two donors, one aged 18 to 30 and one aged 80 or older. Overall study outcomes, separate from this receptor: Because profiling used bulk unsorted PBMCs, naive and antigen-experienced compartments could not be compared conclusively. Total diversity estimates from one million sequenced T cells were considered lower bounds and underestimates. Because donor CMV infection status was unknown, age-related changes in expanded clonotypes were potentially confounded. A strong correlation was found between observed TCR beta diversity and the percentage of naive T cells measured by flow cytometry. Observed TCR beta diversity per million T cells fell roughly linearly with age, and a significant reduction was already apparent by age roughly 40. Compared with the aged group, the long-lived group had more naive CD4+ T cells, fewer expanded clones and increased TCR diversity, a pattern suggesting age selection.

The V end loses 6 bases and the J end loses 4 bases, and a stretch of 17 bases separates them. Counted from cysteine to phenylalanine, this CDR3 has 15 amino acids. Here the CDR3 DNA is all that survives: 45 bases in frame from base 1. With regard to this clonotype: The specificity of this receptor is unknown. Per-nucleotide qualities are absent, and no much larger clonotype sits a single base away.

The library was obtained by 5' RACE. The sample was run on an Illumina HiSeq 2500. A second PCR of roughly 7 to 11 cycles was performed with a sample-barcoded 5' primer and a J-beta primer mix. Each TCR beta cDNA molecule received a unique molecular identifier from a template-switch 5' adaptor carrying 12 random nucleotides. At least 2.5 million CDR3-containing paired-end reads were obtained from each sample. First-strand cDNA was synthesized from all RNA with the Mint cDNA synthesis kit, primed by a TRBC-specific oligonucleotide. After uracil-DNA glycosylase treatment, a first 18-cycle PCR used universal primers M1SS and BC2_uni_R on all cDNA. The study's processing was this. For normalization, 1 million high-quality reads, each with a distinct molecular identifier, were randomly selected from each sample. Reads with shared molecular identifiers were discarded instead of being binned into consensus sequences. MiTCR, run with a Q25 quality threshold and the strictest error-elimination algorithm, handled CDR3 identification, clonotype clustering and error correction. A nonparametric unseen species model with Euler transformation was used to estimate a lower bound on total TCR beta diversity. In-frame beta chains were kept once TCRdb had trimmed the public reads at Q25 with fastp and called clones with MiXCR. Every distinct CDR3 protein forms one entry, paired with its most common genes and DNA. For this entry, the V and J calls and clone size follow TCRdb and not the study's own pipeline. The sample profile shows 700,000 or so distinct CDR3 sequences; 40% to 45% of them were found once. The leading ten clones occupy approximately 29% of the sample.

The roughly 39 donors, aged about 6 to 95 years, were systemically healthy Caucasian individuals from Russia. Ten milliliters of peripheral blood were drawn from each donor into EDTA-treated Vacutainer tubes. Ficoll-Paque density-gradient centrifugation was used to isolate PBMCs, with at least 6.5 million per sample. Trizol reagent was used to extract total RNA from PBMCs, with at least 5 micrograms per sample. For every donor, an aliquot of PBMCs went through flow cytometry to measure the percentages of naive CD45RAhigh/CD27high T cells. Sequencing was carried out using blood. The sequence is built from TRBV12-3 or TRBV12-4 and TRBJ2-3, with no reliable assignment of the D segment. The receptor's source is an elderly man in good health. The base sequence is TGTGCCAGCAGCCCATACCCCCTAGGCGCAGATACGCAGTATTTT. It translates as CASSPYPLGADTQYF.